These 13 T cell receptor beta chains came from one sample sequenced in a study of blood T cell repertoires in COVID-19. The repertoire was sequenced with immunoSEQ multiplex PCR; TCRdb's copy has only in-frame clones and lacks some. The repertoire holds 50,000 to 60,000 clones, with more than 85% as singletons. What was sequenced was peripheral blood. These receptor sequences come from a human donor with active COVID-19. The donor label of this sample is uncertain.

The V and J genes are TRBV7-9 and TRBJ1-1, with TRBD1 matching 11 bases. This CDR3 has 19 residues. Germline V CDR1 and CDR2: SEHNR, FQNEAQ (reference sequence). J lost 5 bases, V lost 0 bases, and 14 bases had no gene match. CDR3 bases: TGTGCCAGCAGCTTAGCTTTATCAGGGACAGGGGGTTTAGGGACTGAAGCTTTCTTT. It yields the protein CASSLALSGTGGLGTEAFF. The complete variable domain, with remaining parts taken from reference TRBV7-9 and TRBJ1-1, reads DTGVSQNPRHKITKRGQNVTFRCDPISEHNRLYWYRQTLGQGPEFLTYFQNEAQLEKSRLLSDRFSAERPKGSFSTLEIQRTEQGDSAMYLCASSLALSGTGGLGTEAFFGQGTRLTVV.

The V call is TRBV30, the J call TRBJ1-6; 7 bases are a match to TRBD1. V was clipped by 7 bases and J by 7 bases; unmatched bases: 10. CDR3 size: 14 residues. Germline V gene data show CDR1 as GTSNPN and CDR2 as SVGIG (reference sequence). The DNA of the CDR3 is TGTGCCTATACGACAGGGTTTAGCAATTCACCCCTCCACTTT. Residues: CAYTTGFSNSPLHF.

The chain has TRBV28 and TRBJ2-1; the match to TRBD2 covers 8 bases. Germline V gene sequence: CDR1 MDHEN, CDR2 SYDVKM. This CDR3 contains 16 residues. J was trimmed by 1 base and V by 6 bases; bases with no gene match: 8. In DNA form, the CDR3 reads TGTGCCAGCAGCACACAAGCGGGAGTTTCCTACAATGAGCAGTTCTTC. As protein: CASSTQAGVSYNEQFF. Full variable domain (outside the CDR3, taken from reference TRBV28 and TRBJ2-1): DVKVTQSSRYLVKRTGEKVFLECVQDMDHENMFWYRQDPGLGLRLIYFSYDVKMKEKGDIPEGYSVSREKKERFSLILESASTNQTSMYLCASSTQAGVSYNEQFFGPGTRLTVL.

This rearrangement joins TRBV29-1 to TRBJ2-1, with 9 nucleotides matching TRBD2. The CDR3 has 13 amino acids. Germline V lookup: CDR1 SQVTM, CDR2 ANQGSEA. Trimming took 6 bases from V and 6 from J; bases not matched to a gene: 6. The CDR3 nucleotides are TGCAGCGTCCGAGCGGGAGGAGGCAATGAGCAGTTCTTC. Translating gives CSVRAGGGNEQFF.

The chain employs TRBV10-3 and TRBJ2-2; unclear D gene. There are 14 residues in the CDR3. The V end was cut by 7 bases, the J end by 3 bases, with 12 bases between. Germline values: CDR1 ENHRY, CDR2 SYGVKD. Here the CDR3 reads CAIKPIADTGELFF. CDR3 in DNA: TGTGCCATCAAGCCTATTGCTGACACCGGGGAGCTGTTTTTT.

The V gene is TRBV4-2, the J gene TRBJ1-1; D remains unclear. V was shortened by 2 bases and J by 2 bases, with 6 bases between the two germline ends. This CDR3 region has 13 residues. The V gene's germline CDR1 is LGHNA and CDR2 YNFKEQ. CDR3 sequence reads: CASSQYFNTEAFF. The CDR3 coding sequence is TGTGCCAGCAGCCAATATTTCAACACTGAAGCTTTCTTT.

The CDR3 reads CAWSGDRGNQPQHF. The CDR3 nucleotides are TGTGCCTGGAGTGGGGACAGGGGGAATCAGCCCCAGCATTTT. This rearrangement joins TRBV30 to TRBJ1-5; the match to TRBD1 covers 11 bases. CDR3 size: 14 residues. With 1 base clipped from V and 4 bases from J, the junction kept 0 bases outside the gene matches. CDR1 and CDR2 (germline): GTSNPN, SVGIG (reference sequence).

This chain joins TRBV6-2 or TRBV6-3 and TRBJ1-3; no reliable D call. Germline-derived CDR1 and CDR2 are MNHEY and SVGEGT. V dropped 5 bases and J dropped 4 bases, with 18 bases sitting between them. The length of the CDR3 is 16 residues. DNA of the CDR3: TGTGCCAGCAGTCGAGCCCGGTGGCGCGGAGGAAACACCATATATTTT. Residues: CASSRARWRGGNTIYF.

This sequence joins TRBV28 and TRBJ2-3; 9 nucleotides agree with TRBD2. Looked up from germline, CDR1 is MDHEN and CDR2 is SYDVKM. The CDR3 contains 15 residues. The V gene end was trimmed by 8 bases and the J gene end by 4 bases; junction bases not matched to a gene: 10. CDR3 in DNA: TGTGCCAGCGCTGGGTCGGCGGGAGGGGCAGATACGCAGTATTTT. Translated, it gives CASAGSAGGADTQYF.

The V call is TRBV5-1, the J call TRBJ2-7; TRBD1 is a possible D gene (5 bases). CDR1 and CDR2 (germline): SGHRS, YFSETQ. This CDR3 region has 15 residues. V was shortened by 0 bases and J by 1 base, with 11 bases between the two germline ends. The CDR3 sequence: CASSLGGSGSYEQYF. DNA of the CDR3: TGCGCCAGCAGCTTGGGGGGCAGTGGATCCTACGAGCAGTACTTC.

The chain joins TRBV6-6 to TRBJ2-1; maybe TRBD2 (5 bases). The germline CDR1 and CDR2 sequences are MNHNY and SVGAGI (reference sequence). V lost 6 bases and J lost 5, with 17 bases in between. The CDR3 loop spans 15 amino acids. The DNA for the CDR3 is TGTGCCAGCAGCCACGGACTTCCAGTTCACAATGAGCAGTTCTTC. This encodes CASSHGLPVHNEQFF.

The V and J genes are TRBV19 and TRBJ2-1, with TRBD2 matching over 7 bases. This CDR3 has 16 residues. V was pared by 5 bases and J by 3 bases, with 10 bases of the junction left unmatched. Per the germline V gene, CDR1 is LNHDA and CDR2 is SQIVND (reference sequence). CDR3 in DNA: TGTGCCAGTAGTCCGTTGGGCGGGAGTGGCTACAATGAGCAGTTCTTC. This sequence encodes CASSPLGGSGYNEQFF.

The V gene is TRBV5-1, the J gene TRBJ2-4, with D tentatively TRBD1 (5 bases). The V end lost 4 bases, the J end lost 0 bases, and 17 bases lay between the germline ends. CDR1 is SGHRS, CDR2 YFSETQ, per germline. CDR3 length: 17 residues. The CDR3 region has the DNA TGCGCCAGCAGCCCCCTCCAGGGCAATCTAGCCAAAAACATTCAGTACTTC. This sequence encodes CASSPLQGNLAKNIQYF.